A selection of T cell receptor beta chains follows, all from one sample in a study of blood T cell repertoires in COVID-19. Produced via immunoSEQ multiplex PCR; TCRdb's table is partial and in-frame only. Among about 180,000 clones listed, 83% were seen once. Sequences were obtained from peripheral blood. The receptors originated from a human donor in a cohort sampled during active COVID-19. CDR3s include the opening cysteine and the closing phenylalanine or tryptophan. Fields, in order: J gene, D gene, V gene, CDR3 protein, CDR3 DNA. The D gene is left open where the match is weak.

TRBJ2-3 | TRBD1 | TRBV7-2 | CASSSGQTYTDTQYF | TGTGCCAGCAGCTCGGGACAGACCTACACAGATACGCAGTATTTT
TRBJ1-6 | TRBD1 | TRBV6-5 | CASSYLGTGNNSPLHF | TGTGCCAGCAGTTACCTGGGGACAGGAAATAATTCACCCCTCCACTTT
TRBJ1-2 | - | TRBV29-1 | CSVAGSDGYTF | TGCAGCGTTGCCGGGTCCGATGGCTACACCTTC
TRBJ1-4 | TRBD1 | TRBV15 | CATSRDPTGNEKLFF | TGTGCCACCAGCAGAGATCCGACAGGGAATGAAAAACTGTTTTTT
TRBJ2-5 | TRBD2 | TRBV5-6 | CASSTTGLAGGRETQYF | TGTGCCAGCAGCACGACGGGACTAGCGGGAGGAAGAGAGACCCAGTACTTC
TRBJ1-2 | - | TRBV19 | CASRSGRGYGYTF | TGTGCCAGTAGATCAGGGCGCGGCTATGGCTACACCTTC
TRBJ2-1 | - | TRBV21-1 | CASSSQLASAEQFF | TGTGCCAGCAGCAGCCAACTAGCGTCGGCTGAGCAGTTCTTC
TRBJ1-1 | - | TRBV19 | CASRGVEGGTEAFF | TGTGCCAGTAGAGGGGTGGAGGGCGGGACTGAAGCTTTCTTT
TRBJ2-7 | - | TRBV6-6 | CASTHTGEQYF | TGTGCCAGCACCCATACAGGGGAGCAGTACTTC
TRBJ2-7 | - | TRBV3-1/TRBV3-2 | CASSQDLGQTIYEQYF | TGTGCCAGCAGCCAAGATTTAGGACAGACAATATACGAGCAGTACTTC
TRBJ1-2 | - | TRBV19 | CASSSTSGSGGYTF | TGTGCCAGTAGCAGTACGAGTGGGTCGGGAGGCTACACCTTC